A selection of T cell receptor beta chains follows, all from one sample in a study of neoadjuvant anti-PD-1 for oral cavity cancer. The method was immunoSEQ multiplex PCR; TCRdb's version includes in-frame clones alone and lacks a portion of them. The sample yields approximately 13,000 clones, around three fifths seen once. Source: PBMCs, taken before nivolumab (anti-PD-1) treatment. The receptors were gathered from a person aged 35 to 85 with oral cavity squamous cell carcinoma. Each CDR3 is given with its conserved first and last residue. A D gene is named only where the DNA matches it firmly. Rows may omit the clone size; those that give it use once, few, many or a size class.

J	size	V	D	CDR3	DNA
TRBJ2-2	few	TRBV7-8	-	CASSLRQQLNTGELFF	TGTGCCAGCAGCTTAAGACAACAGCTTAACACCGGGGAGCTGTTTTTT
TRBJ2-5	-	TRBV5-1	TRBD1	CASSERTGLREETQYF	TGCGCCAGCAGCGAGCGGACAGGGTTGCGGGAAGAGACCCAGTACTTC
TRBJ2-5	-	TRBV7-9	-	CASSLALPYQETQYF	TGTGCCAGCAGCTTAGCGCTCCCGTACCAAGAGACCCAGTACTTC
TRBJ2-7	-	TRBV6-6	TRBD1	CASNQGAVYEQYF	TGTGCCAGCAATCAGGGGGCTGTGTACGAGCAGTACTTC
TRBJ1-2	-	TRBV7-9	-	CASSRRETGPNYGYTF	TGTGCCAGCAGCCGTCGGGAAACAGGCCCAAACTATGGCTACACCTTC
TRBJ1-4	-	TRBV6-1	-	CASSDGPGGEKLFF	TGTGCCAGCAGTGACGGACCGGGAGGTGAAAAACTGTTTTTT
TRBJ1-5	-	TRBV2	-	CASNEYSNQPQHF	TGTGCCAGCAACGAGTATAGCAATCAGCCCCAGCATTTT
TRBJ2-1	-	TRBV9	TRBD2	CASSVVSGTSGGVYEQFF	TGTGCCAGCAGCGTAGTGTCGGGGACTAGCGGGGGGGTATATGAGCAGTTCTTC
TRBJ2-2	-	TRBV18	TRBD1	CASSPAGTATGELFF	TGTGCCAGCTCACCCGCCGGGACAGCCACCGGGGAGCTGTTTTTT
TRBJ2-1	-	TRBV29-1	-	CSVEGARSYNEQFF	TGCAGCGTGGAAGGGGCTAGGTCCTACAATGAGCAGTTCTTC